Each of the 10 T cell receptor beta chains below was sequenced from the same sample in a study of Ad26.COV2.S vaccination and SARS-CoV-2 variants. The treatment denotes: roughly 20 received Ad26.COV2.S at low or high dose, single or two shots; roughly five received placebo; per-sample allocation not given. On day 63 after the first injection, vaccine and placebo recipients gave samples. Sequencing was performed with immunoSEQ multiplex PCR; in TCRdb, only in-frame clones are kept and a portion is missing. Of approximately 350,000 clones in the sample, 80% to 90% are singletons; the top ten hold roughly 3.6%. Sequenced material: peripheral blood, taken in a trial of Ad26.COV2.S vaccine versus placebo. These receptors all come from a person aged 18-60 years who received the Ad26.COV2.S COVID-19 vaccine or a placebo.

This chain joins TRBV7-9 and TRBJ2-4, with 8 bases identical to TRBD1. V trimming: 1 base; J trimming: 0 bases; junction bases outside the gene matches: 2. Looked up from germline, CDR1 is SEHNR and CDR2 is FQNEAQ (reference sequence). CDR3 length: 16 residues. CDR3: CASSLVGTGAKNIQYF. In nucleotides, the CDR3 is TGTGCCAGCAGCTTAGTGGGGACAGGAGCCAAAAACATTCAGTACTTC.

The CDR3 region is CASSLGRDGEKLFF. The CDR3 nucleotides read TGCGCCAGCAGCTTGGGCAGGGATGGCGAAAAACTGTTTTTT. The chain joins TRBV5-1 to TRBJ1-4; possible D gene TRBD1, 5 bases. The CDR3 loop spans 14 amino acids. Germline lookup yields CDR1 SGHRS and CDR2 YFSETQ. The V gene lost 0 bases and the J gene lost 8 bases, with 11 bases spanning the gap. The variable domain in full, completed from reference TRBV5-1 and TRBJ1-4, reads KAGVTQTPRYLIKTRGQQVTLSCSPISGHRSVSWYQQTPGQGLQFLFEYFSETQRNKGNFPGRFSGRQFSNSRSEMNVSTLELGDSALYLCASSLGRDGEKLFFGSGTQLSVL.

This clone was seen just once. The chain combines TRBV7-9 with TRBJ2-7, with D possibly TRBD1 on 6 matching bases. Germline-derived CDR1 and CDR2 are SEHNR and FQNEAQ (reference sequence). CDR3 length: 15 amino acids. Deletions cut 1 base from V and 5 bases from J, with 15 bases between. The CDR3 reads CASSLDRHRDHEQYF. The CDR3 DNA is TGTGCCAGCAGCTTAGACAGACACAGGGATCACGAGCAGTACTTC.

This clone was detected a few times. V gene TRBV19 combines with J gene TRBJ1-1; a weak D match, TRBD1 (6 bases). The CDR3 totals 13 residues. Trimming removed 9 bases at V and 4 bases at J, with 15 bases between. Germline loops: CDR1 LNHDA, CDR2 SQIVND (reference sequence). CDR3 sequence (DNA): TGTGCCAGCCACCTGAGGGGGGTCACTGAAGCTTTCTTT. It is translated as CASHLRGVTEAFF.

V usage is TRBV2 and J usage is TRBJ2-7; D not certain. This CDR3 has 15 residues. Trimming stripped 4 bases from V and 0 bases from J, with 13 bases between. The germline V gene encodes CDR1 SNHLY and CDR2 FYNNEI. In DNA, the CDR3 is TGTGCCAGCAGTGGGATGTCGACATCCTCCTACGAGCAGTACTTC. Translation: CASSGMSTSSYEQYF.

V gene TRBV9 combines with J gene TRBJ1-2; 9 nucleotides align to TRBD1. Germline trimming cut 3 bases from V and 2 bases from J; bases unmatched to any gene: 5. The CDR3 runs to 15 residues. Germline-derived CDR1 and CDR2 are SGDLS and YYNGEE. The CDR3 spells CASSENRGPNYGYTF. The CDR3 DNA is TGTGCCAGCAGCGAAAACAGGGGGCCAAACTATGGCTACACCTTC.

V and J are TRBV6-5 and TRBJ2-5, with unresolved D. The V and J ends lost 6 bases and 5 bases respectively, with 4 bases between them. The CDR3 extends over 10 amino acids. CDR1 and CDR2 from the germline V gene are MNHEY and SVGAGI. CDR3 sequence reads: CASRGETQYF. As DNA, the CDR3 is TGTGCCAGCAGGGGGGAGACCCAGTACTTC.

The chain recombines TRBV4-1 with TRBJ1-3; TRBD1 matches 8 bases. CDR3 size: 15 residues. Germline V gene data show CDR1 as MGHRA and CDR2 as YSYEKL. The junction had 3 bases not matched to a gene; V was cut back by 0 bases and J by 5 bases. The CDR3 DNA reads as TGCGCCAGCAGCCAAGACGGGACAGGAAGAAACACCATATATTTT. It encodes CASSQDGTGRNTIYF.

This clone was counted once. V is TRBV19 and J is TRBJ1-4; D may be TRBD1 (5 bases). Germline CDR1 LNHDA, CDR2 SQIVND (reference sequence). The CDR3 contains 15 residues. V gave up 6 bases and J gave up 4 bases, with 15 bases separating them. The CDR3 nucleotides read TGTGCCAGTAGCGAATTGGTGGGGGTTAATGAAAAACTGTTTTTT. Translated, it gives CASSELVGVNEKLFF.

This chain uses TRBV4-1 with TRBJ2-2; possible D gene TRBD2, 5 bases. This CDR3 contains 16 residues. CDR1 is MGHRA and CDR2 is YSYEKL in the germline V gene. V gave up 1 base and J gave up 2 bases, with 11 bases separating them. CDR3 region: CASSQGFDYNTGELFF. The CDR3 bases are TGCGCCAGCAGCCAAGGGTTCGACTACAACACCGGGGAGCTGTTTTTT.